The rows below give T cell receptor beta chains drawn from one sample of a study of cytomegalovirus exposure and HLA in healthy donors. Produced via immunoSEQ multiplex PCR; TCRdb's table is partial and in-frame only. This table holds more than 35,000 clones, approximately 75% found once. Sequenced sample: PBMCs. Receptor source: a man in his forties in good health and CMV-seronegative. The CDR3 runs from the conserved cysteine through the conserved F or W. The D gene is left open where the match is weak. Only some rows state a clone size, as once, few, many or a class for expanded clones.

d_call: NA; v_call: TRBV11-2; cdr3_length: 15; j_call: TRBJ1-5; clone_size: NA; cdr3_aa: CASSLEGGDNQPQHF; cdr3_nt: TGTGCCAGCAGCTTAGAGGGGGGGGACAATCAGCCCCAGCATTTT
d_call: TRBD1; v_call: TRBV5-1; cdr3_length: 15; j_call: TRBJ1-2; clone_size: NA; cdr3_aa: CASSPGTGWSYGYTF; cdr3_nt: TGCGCCAGCAGCCCGGGGACAGGGTGGAGCTATGGCTACACCTTC
d_call: NA; v_call: TRBV9; cdr3_length: 13; j_call: TRBJ2-3; clone_size: NA; cdr3_aa: CASSSGGAVTRYF; cdr3_nt: TGTGCCAGCAGCTCAGGAGGCGCAGTGACGCGGTATTTT
d_call: TRBD2; v_call: TRBV10-3; cdr3_length: 14; j_call: TRBJ2-1; clone_size: few; cdr3_aa: CAISSGLGVDEQFF; cdr3_nt: TGTGCCATTTCTTCAGGACTAGGAGTCGATGAGCAGTTCTTC
d_call: NA; v_call: TRBV5-1; cdr3_length: 14; j_call: TRBJ2-3; clone_size: NA; cdr3_aa: CASSWTDRTDTQYF; cdr3_nt: TGCGCCAGCAGCTGGACAGATCGCACAGATACGCAGTATTTT
d_call: TRBD1; v_call: TRBV2; cdr3_length: 13; j_call: TRBJ2-7; clone_size: NA; cdr3_aa: CASSRGQGGEQYF; cdr3_nt: TGTGCCAGCAGTAGGGGACAGGGGGGCGAGCAGTACTTC
d_call: NA; v_call: TRBV7-4; cdr3_length: 14; j_call: TRBJ2-1; clone_size: NA; cdr3_aa: CASSMRGSYNEQFF; cdr3_nt: TGTGCCAGCAGCATGCGAGGCTCCTACAATGAGCAGTTCTTC
d_call: TRBD1; v_call: TRBV7-3; cdr3_length: 15; j_call: TRBJ1-6; clone_size: NA; cdr3_aa: CASSWTGLDNSPLHF; cdr3_nt: TGTGCCAGCAGCTGGACAGGACTCGATAATTCACCCCTCCACTTT
d_call: NA; v_call: TRBV6-1; cdr3_length: 15; j_call: TRBJ1-5; clone_size: NA; cdr3_aa: CASSPLDSLNQPQHF; cdr3_nt: TGTGCCAGCAGTCCTTTGGACAGTCTCAATCAGCCCCAGCATTTT
d_call: TRBD1; v_call: TRBV19; cdr3_length: 14; j_call: TRBJ2-5; clone_size: once; cdr3_aa: CASSTGQGKETQYF; cdr3_nt: TGTGCCAGTAGTACGGGACAGGGGAAAGAGACCCAGTACTTC
d_call: NA; v_call: TRBV2; cdr3_length: 16; j_call: TRBJ1-4; clone_size: few; cdr3_aa: CASSEAKQGFVGKLFF; cdr3_nt: TGTGCCAGCAGTGAAGCGAAACAGGGCTTCGTGGGAAAACTGTTTTTT
d_call: TRBD1; v_call: TRBV6-1; cdr3_length: 14; j_call: TRBJ2-7; clone_size: once; cdr3_aa: CASSAGTAFYEQYF; cdr3_nt: TGTGCCAGCAGTGCTGGGACAGCCTTCTACGAGCAGTACTTC
d_call: NA; v_call: TRBV5-8; cdr3_length: 16; j_call: TRBJ1-6; clone_size: NA; cdr3_aa: CASSLEAGLGLSPLHF; cdr3_nt: TGTGCCAGCAGCTTGGAGGCGGGCCTCGGCCTTTCACCCCTCCACTTT
d_call: NA; v_call: TRBV9; cdr3_length: 13; j_call: TRBJ1-1; clone_size: NA; cdr3_aa: CASSVAADTEAFF; cdr3_nt: TGTGCCAGCAGCGTGGCGGCAGACACTGAAGCTTTCTTT
d_call: NA; v_call: TRBV7-3; cdr3_length: 13; j_call: TRBJ1-2; clone_size: few; cdr3_aa: CASSLTGRDGYTF; cdr3_nt: TGTGCCAGCAGCTTAACAGGGCGGGATGGCTACACCTTC
d_call: NA; v_call: TRBV4-3; cdr3_length: 11; j_call: TRBJ2-1; clone_size: NA; cdr3_aa: CASSLTGEQFF; cdr3_nt: TGCGCCAGCAGCCTCACGGGGGAGCAGTTCTTC
d_call: NA; v_call: TRBV30; cdr3_length: 12; j_call: TRBJ1-2; clone_size: NA; cdr3_aa: CAWSGGSYGYTF; cdr3_nt: TGTGCCTGGAGTGGAGGGAGTTACGGCTACACCTTC
d_call: TRBD1; v_call: TRBV7-9; cdr3_length: 15; j_call: TRBJ2-1; clone_size: NA; cdr3_aa: CASSRGQSSYNEQFF; cdr3_nt: TGTGCCAGCAGCCGGGGACAGAGCTCCTACAATGAGCAGTTCTTC
d_call: NA; v_call: TRBV11-2; cdr3_length: 12; j_call: TRBJ2-7; clone_size: once; cdr3_aa: CASSTTGYEQYF; cdr3_nt: TGTGCCAGCAGCACTACAGGCTACGAGCAGTACTTC
d_call: TRBD1; v_call: TRBV5-4; cdr3_length: 14; j_call: TRBJ1-6; clone_size: few; cdr3_aa: CASSIGQANSPLHF; cdr3_nt: TGTGCCAGCAGCATAGGACAGGCTAATTCACCCCTCCACTTT
d_call: TRBD1; v_call: TRBV5-1; cdr3_length: 14; j_call: TRBJ2-7; clone_size: NA; cdr3_aa: CASSSGTGRVEQYF; cdr3_nt: TGCGCCAGCAGCTCCGGGACAGGGCGGGTCGAGCAGTACTTC
d_call: NA; v_call: TRBV30; cdr3_length: 14; j_call: TRBJ1-2; clone_size: NA; cdr3_aa: CAGGGQGLIYGYTF; cdr3_nt: TGTGCCGGCGGTGGGCAGGGGTTGATCTATGGCTACACCTTC
d_call: TRBD1; v_call: TRBV6-1; cdr3_length: 14; j_call: TRBJ2-7; clone_size: once; cdr3_aa: CASSEGQTLYEQYF; cdr3_nt: TGTGCCAGCAGTGAGGGACAGACACTATACGAGCAGTACTTC
d_call: NA; v_call: TRBV11-2; cdr3_length: 12; j_call: TRBJ2-7; clone_size: NA; cdr3_aa: CASSLGTVLQYF; cdr3_nt: TGTGCCAGCAGCTTAGGGACAGTATTGCAGTACTTC
d_call: NA; v_call: TRBV2; cdr3_length: 13; j_call: TRBJ1-1; clone_size: NA; cdr3_aa: CASSEGGNTEAFF; cdr3_nt: TGTGCCAGCAGTGAGGGAGGGAACACTGAAGCTTTCTTT
d_call: NA; v_call: TRBV6-1; cdr3_length: 15; j_call: TRBJ2-5; clone_size: once; cdr3_aa: CASSHWGHGQETQYF; cdr3_nt: TGTGCCAGCAGCCATTGGGGCCATGGGCAAGAGACCCAGTACTTC
d_call: NA; v_call: TRBV28; cdr3_length: 14; j_call: TRBJ2-3; clone_size: NA; cdr3_aa: CASRVDSSTDTQYF; cdr3_nt: TGTGCCAGCAGGGTAGATAGTAGCACAGATACGCAGTATTTT
d_call: TRBD1; v_call: TRBV6-5; cdr3_length: 13; j_call: TRBJ1-1; clone_size: NA; cdr3_aa: CASRIDRGTEAFF; cdr3_nt: TGTGCCAGCAGGATCGACAGGGGCACTGAAGCTTTCTTT
d_call: NA; v_call: TRBV7-9; cdr3_length: 12; j_call: TRBJ2-3; clone_size: few; cdr3_aa: CSSNTIADTQYF; cdr3_nt: TGTTCCAGCAACACCATCGCAGATACGCAGTATTTT
d_call: TRBD2; v_call: TRBV13; cdr3_length: 15; j_call: TRBJ2-3; clone_size: NA; cdr3_aa: CASRGTSGVIDTQYF; cdr3_nt: TGTGCCAGCAGGGGGACTAGCGGGGTTATAGATACGCAGTATTTT
d_call: NA; v_call: TRBV7-9; cdr3_length: 15; j_call: TRBJ1-2; clone_size: few; cdr3_aa: CASSLAGYRGNGYTF; cdr3_nt: TGTGCCAGCAGCTTAGCCGGGTATAGGGGAAATGGCTACACCTTC
d_call: TRBD1; v_call: TRBV5-1; cdr3_length: 16; j_call: TRBJ2-1; clone_size: NA; cdr3_aa: CASSSDDRASGNEQFF; cdr3_nt: TGCGCCAGCAGCTCGGATGACAGGGCCTCTGGGAATGAGCAGTTCTTC
d_call: NA; v_call: TRBV6-1; cdr3_length: 15; j_call: TRBJ2-7; clone_size: medium-sized; cdr3_aa: CASSDTTGSSYEQYF; cdr3_nt: TGTGCCAGCAGTGACACAACGGGTAGCTCCTACGAGCAGTACTTC
d_call: TRBD1; v_call: TRBV19; cdr3_length: 13; j_call: TRBJ2-7; clone_size: NA; cdr3_aa: CASSRQGNGEQYF; cdr3_nt: TGTGCCAGTAGTAGACAGGGAAATGGCGAGCAGTACTTC
d_call: NA; v_call: TRBV7-2; cdr3_length: 15; j_call: TRBJ2-7; clone_size: NA; cdr3_aa: CASSLGVGFSYEQYF; cdr3_nt: TGTGCCAGCAGCTTAGGGGTGGGCTTCTCCTACGAGCAGTACTTC
d_call: TRBD2; v_call: TRBV2; cdr3_length: 15; j_call: TRBJ2-5; clone_size: NA; cdr3_aa: CASSASSGGRETQYF; cdr3_nt: TGTGCCAGCAGTGCCTCTAGCGGGGGGCGGGAGACCCAGTACTTC
d_call: TRBD1; v_call: TRBV4-1; cdr3_length: 15; j_call: TRBJ1-6; clone_size: few; cdr3_aa: CASSQGTGLRSPLHF; cdr3_nt: TGCGCCAGCAGCCAGGGGACAGGGCTCCGTTCACCCCTCCACTTT
d_call: NA; v_call: TRBV5-1; cdr3_length: 16; j_call: TRBJ2-6; clone_size: NA; cdr3_aa: CASSWITGNGANVLTF; cdr3_nt: TGCGCCAGCAGCTGGATTACAGGGAACGGGGCCAACGTCCTGACTTTC
d_call: TRBD2; v_call: TRBV15; cdr3_length: 16; j_call: TRBJ2-5; clone_size: once; cdr3_aa: CATSRTHSGAPETQYF; cdr3_nt: TGTGCCACCAGCAGGACGCATAGCGGGGCCCCCGAGACCCAGTACTTC
d_call: TRBD1; v_call: TRBV15; cdr3_length: 15; j_call: TRBJ1-1; clone_size: NA; cdr3_aa: CAASRDRGMNTEAFF; cdr3_nt: TGTGCCGCCAGCAGGGACAGGGGAATGAACACTGAAGCTTTCTTT
d_call: NA; v_call: TRBV7-3; cdr3_length: 14; j_call: TRBJ2-2; clone_size: NA; cdr3_aa: CASSLGGRTGELFF; cdr3_nt: TGTGCCAGCAGCTTAGGGGGCAGAACCGGGGAGCTGTTTTTT
d_call: NA; v_call: TRBV2; cdr3_length: 15; j_call: TRBJ2-2; clone_size: NA; cdr3_aa: CASSEIDTNTGELFF; cdr3_nt: TGTGCCAGCAGTGAAATTGACACAAACACCGGGGAGCTGTTTTTT
d_call: TRBD2; v_call: TRBV2; cdr3_length: 16; j_call: TRBJ2-7; clone_size: few; cdr3_aa: CASSEGLAGLSYEQYF; cdr3_nt: TGTGCCAGCAGTGAGGGACTAGCGGGGCTCTCCTACGAGCAGTACTTC
d_call: NA; v_call: TRBV29-1; cdr3_length: 11; j_call: TRBJ1-4; clone_size: NA; cdr3_aa: CSVGQAEKLFF; cdr3_nt: TGCAGCGTTGGACAGGCTGAAAAACTGTTTTTT
d_call: NA; v_call: TRBV9; cdr3_length: 15; j_call: TRBJ1-3; clone_size: few; cdr3_aa: CASSVAGRSGNTIYF; cdr3_nt: TGTGCCAGCAGCGTAGCAGGTCGCTCTGGAAACACCATATATTTT
d_call: NA; v_call: TRBV27; cdr3_length: 15; j_call: TRBJ1-5; clone_size: few; cdr3_aa: CASSLQWQGSQPQHF; cdr3_nt: TGTGCCAGCAGTTTACAGTGGCAGGGAAGTCAGCCCCAGCATTTT